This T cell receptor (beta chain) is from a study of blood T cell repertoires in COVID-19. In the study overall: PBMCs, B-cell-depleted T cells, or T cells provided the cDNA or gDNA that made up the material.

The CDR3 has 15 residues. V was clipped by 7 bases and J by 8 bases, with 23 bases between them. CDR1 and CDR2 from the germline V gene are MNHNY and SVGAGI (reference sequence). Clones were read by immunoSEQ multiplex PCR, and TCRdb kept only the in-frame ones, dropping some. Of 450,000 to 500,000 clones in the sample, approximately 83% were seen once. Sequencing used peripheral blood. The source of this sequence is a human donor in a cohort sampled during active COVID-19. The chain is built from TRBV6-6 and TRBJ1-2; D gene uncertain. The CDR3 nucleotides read TGTGCCAGCACCACTCCCGTCGGGTCCCTTAGCGGCTACACCTTC. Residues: CASTTPVGSLSGYTF.